Each of the 22 T cell receptor beta chains below was sequenced from the same sample in a study of cytomegalovirus exposure and HLA in healthy donors. Primers included in the PCR were 60 Vbeta and 13 Jbeta primers. The table came from immunoSEQ multiplex PCR; TCRdb's copy has only in-frame clones and leaves some out. Among 130,000 to 150,000 clones, about 80% were seen once, and the ten largest hold roughly 4.7%. Sequencing used PBMCs. The source of these receptors is a man aged 35-49 years in good health and CMV-seronegative.

V gene TRBV19 combines with J gene TRBJ2-2, with D unclear. Trimming cost V 2 bases and J 1 base, with 5 bases left between them. This CDR3 comprises 14 residues. Germline V gene lookup returns CDR1 LNHDA and CDR2 SQIVND (reference sequence). The CDR3 here is CASSIRRNTGELFF. The CDR3 coding sequence is TGTGCCAGTAGTATACGTAGGAACACCGGGGAGCTGTTTTTT.

The rearrangement uses TRBV21-1 and TRBJ1-6; the tabulated D call, TRBD1, remains unverified against the DNA. TRBV21-1 is a listed pseudogene. The CDR3 consists of 15 residues. The CDR3, as DNA: TGTGCCAGCAGCGTTAGGGGACAGGGGGATTCACCCCTCCACTTT. It specifies CASSVRGQGDSPLHF.

The chain's CDR3 is CASSLQGAGYTF. CDR3 in DNA: TGTGCCAGCAGCTTACAGGGGGCAGGCTACACCTTC. The chain couples TRBV5-6 to TRBJ1-2, with 9 bases lining up with TRBD1. V shed 2 bases, J shed 8 bases, and the junction held 1 base outside the gene matches. Germline CDR1 reads SGHDT; CDR2 reads YYEEEE. The CDR3 is 12 residues long.

This chain uses TRBV5-1 with TRBJ2-7; 7 bases are shared with TRBD2. The germline V gene has CDR1 SGHRS and CDR2 YFSETQ. Trimming took 2 bases from V and 7 from J; bases not matched to a gene: 6. This CDR3 is 13 amino acids long. CDR3 nucleotides: TGCGCCAGCAGCTTCACGGGAGCGGGAGAGCAGTACTTC. Amino acid sequence: CASSFTGAGEQYF.

The J gene is TRBJ2-4, the V gene TRBV7-8; D perhaps matches TRBD1 (7 bases). CDR3 length: 12 residues. Trimming left V 5 bases short and J 12 bases short, with 14 bases between. Per the germline V gene, CDR1 is SGHVS and CDR2 is FQNEAQ. The CDR3: CASSQGVGGQYF. The DNA for the CDR3 is TGTGCCAGCAGCCAGGGGGTGGGAGGTCAGTACTTC.

This clone was picked up a small number of times. The chain links TRBV5-1 to TRBJ2-7, with 8 bases lining up with TRBD2. The trim removed 0 bases at V and 6 bases at J, leaving 2 bases unmatched. CDR1 is SGHRS, CDR2 YFSETQ, per germline. This CDR3 is built from 13 residues. CDR3 protein: CASSLAGGVEQYF. CDR3 DNA: TGCGCCAGCAGCTTGGCCGGGGGGGTCGAGCAGTACTTC.

The rearrangement joins TRBV10-1 to TRBJ2-7; tentatively, D is TRBD2 (5 bases). This CDR3 contains 13 residues. The germline V gene has CDR1 WNHNN and CDR2 SYGVQD (reference sequence). With 4 bases removed from V and 3 bases from J, the gap between germline ends came to 10 bases. CDR3: CASSAGLSYEQYF. The CDR3 nucleotides are TGCGCCAGCAGTGCCGGACTGAGCTACGAGCAGTACTTC.

The chain has TRBV2 and TRBJ2-7, with 7 nucleotides matching TRBD1. This CDR3 region has 13 residues. Germline loops: CDR1 SNHLY, CDR2 FYNNEI. V lost 6 bases to trimming and J lost 4 bases; unmatched junction nucleotides: 6. As DNA, the CDR3 is TGTGCCAGCAGATTGACAGGGTTTTACGAGCAGTACTTC. Protein: CASRLTGFYEQYF.

The chain uses TRBV2 and TRBJ2-3; 8 bases are shared with TRBD2. The CDR3 loop spans 14 amino acids. Germline CDR1 and CDR2: SNHLY and FYNNEI. The ends lost 6 bases at V and 0 bases at J; junction bases unmatched: 2. The CDR3 sequence is CASRERGSTDTQYF. In DNA, the CDR3 is TGTGCCAGCAGAGAGCGGGGGAGCACAGATACGCAGTATTTT. The whole variable domain, remainder taken from reference TRBV2 and TRBJ2-3, is EPEVTQTPSHQVTQMGQEVILRCVPISNHLYFYWYRQILGQKVEFLVSFYNNEISEKSEIFDDQFSVERPDGSNFTLKIRSTKLEDSAMYFCASRERGSTDTQYFGPGTRLTVL.

CDR3 nucleotides: TGTGCCATCAGTGAGTCAGGGCGGGGGGGCACAGATACGCAGTATTTT. Translated: CAISESGRGGTDTQYF. The chain recombines TRBV10-3 with TRBJ2-3; 8 bases line up with TRBD2. The germline V gene has CDR1 ENHRY and CDR2 SYGVKD. V trimming: 0 bases; J trimming: 1 base; junction bases outside the gene matches: 3. The CDR3 covers 16 residues.

This chain links TRBV9 with TRBJ2-2; the D gene is possibly TRBD1 (5 bases). This CDR3 spans 16 amino acids. Germline CDR1 SGDLS, CDR2 YYNGEE. Trimming stripped 5 bases from V and 0 bases from J, with 14 bases between. CDR3 protein: CASSPRSTANTGELFF. The DNA for the CDR3 is TGTGCCAGCAGTCCTCGTTCGACAGCGAACACCGGGGAGCTGTTTTTT.

J is TRBJ2-5 and V is TRBV6-5; D is uncertain. The length of the CDR3 is 13 residues. V was clipped by 2 bases and J by 3 bases, with 7 bases between them. Germline V gene lookup returns CDR1 MNHEY and CDR2 SVGAGI. The CDR3 sequence: CASSYTAEETQYF. The CDR3 nucleotides are TGTGCCAGCAGTTACACTGCCGAAGAGACCCAGTACTTC.

The CDR3 bases are TGTGCTAGTGGTCAACCAGTAGGAGGGTCTGGAAACACCATATATTTT. Amino acid sequence: CASGQPVGGSGNTIYF. The chain employs TRBV12-5 and TRBJ1-3; no reliable D call. This CDR3 contains 16 residues. Germline loops: CDR1 LGHNT, CDR2 FRNRAP. The V and J ends lost 5 bases and 1 base respectively, with 15 bases between them.

The CDR3 bases are TGTGCCAGCAGCTTACGACAGGGACGGAACACTGAAGCTTTCTTT. Translated: CASSLRQGRNTEAFF. The V gene is TRBV7-2, the J gene TRBJ1-1; TRBD1 matches 7 bases. The CDR3 extends over 15 amino acids. From germline, CDR1 is SGHTA and CDR2 FQGNSA. Trimming cost V 2 bases and J 1 base; bases outside gene matches: 4.

The gene calls are TRBV4-2 and TRBJ2-7, with 15 bases matching TRBD2. With 2 bases clipped from V and 4 bases from J, the junction kept 3 bases outside the gene matches. Germline CDR1 LGHNA, CDR2 YNFKEQ. This CDR3 region has 16 residues. DNA for the CDR3: TGTGCCAGCAGCCAAACCGGGACTAGCGGGGGGTACGAGCAGTACTTC. Translation: CASSQTGTSGGYEQYF.

The chain recombines TRBV7-9 with TRBJ1-2; 9 bases are shared with TRBD1. The CDR3 is 16 amino acids. CDR1 is SEHNR, CDR2 FQNEAQ, per germline (reference sequence). The V segment lost 3 bases and the J segment 4 bases; nucleotides outside the gene matches: 9. The CDR3 here is CASSLDNRGLSYGYTF. CDR3 nucleotides: TGTGCCAGCAGCTTGGACAACAGGGGGCTCAGCTATGGCTACACCTTC.

This chain uses TRBV27 with TRBJ2-5; TRBD1 matches 7 bases. The J call may be wrong; the DNA end is better matched by TRBJ2-7. CDR3 size: 16 residues. Per germline, CDR1 MNHEY and CDR2 SMNVEV (reference sequence). CDR3 coding DNA: TGTGCCAGCAGTTTTTCAGGGGGAGAAAGCCACTACGAGCAGTACTTC. It encodes CASSFSGGESHYEQYF.

The sample holds one count of this clone. The chain joins TRBV25-1 to TRBJ1-1; D perhaps matches TRBD1 (5 bases). The V and J ends lost 6 bases and 0 bases respectively, with 11 bases between them. This CDR3 is 14 amino acids long. Germline CDR1 is MGHDK and CDR2 is SYGVNS. In DNA, the CDR3 is TGTGCCAGCAGAGCAGACAGTGTGAACACTGAAGCTTTCTTT. This translates into CASRADSVNTEAFF.

This clone occurred once. V is TRBV11-2 and J is TRBJ1-1; D ambiguous. The CDR3 has 16 residues. Trimming stripped 1 base from V and 3 bases from J, with 15 bases between. Germline CDR1 is SGHAT and CDR2 is FQNNGV. The CDR3 coding sequence is TGTGCCAGCAGCTTAGTGAGGTCTAGTGCGGACACTGAAGCTTTCTTT. It encodes CASSLVRSSADTEAFF.

On this clone: Distinct nucleotide sequences in the sample also encode this CDR3. The chain uses TRBV6-5 and TRBJ2-3, with 7 bases that match TRBD1. CDR3 length: 15 amino acids. The V gene end was trimmed by 2 bases and the J gene end by 3 bases; junction bases not matched to a gene: 5. Germline V gene data show CDR1 as MNHEY and CDR2 as SVGAGI. For the CDR3, the DNA is TGTGCCAGCAGTTACGGGACAGCAAGGACAGATACGCAGTATTTT. Translating gives CASSYGTARTDTQYF.

This chain connects TRBV28 to TRBJ2-1; no clear D gene. The V and J ends lost 2 bases and 13 bases respectively, with 12 bases between them. The CDR3 extends over 12 amino acids. Germline V gene data show CDR1 as MDHEN and CDR2 as SYDVKM. CDR3 in amino acids: CASSLLGLSQFF. The CDR3 DNA follows: TGTGCCAGCAGTTTACTGGGCCTCTCTCAGTTCTTC.

The genes are TRBV19 and TRBJ2-7; D is perhaps TRBD2 (5 bases). With 11 bases removed from V and 8 bases from J, the gap between germline ends came to 13 bases. This CDR3 spans 10 amino acids. The germline CDR1 and CDR2 sequences are LNHDA and SQIVND (reference sequence). CDR3 protein: CARGSGKQYF. CDR3 sequence (DNA): TGTGCCCGTGGGTCGGGGAAGCAGTACTTC.